The rows below give T cell receptor beta chains drawn from one sample of a study of T cells in Graves' hyperthyroidism and ophthalmopathy. MiXCR, applied by TCRdb to the multiplex PCR reads, yields one record per CDR3 protein. The data hold 200,000 to 250,000 distinct CDR3 sequences, with roughly 18% observed a single time. Sequencing was carried out using blood. Source of these receptors: a man between 35 and 55 years old with Graves' hyperthyroidism. CDR3s include the opening cysteine and the closing phenylalanine or tryptophan. D genes are given only for firm matches.

D gene | V gene | CDR3 protein
. | TRBV6-2/TRBV6-3 | CASRRQISYNEQFF
TRBD2 | TRBV7-9 | CASSLLAGGGEQFF
TRBD1 | TRBV6-1 | CATQGTGGPGELFF
. | TRBV28 | CASSDSYGYTF
. | TRBV5-1 | CASSLADLETQYF
. | TRBV20-1 | CSARRSGDEDRGYTF
TRBD1 | TRBV7-9 | CASSLTGVNYGYTF
TRBD2 | TRBV7-2 | CASSRGGASGGDTDTQYF
TRBD1 | TRBV28 | CASSRGQGGGYTF
. | TRBV19 | CASSMNTEAFF
TRBD1 | TRBV12-5 | CASGFAAYTGVSTEAFF
TRBD1 | TRBV6-1 | CASSAQGADGYTF
TRBD2 | TRBV7-2 | CASSLPTSGSETQYF
. | TRBV10-3 | CAISRSMNTEAFF
TRBD1 | TRBV20-1 | CSATSGGGQIKTEAFF
. | TRBV7-2 | CASSLFFGGPNGYTF
TRBD2 | TRBV20-1 | CSATSSGGIYEQYF
. | TRBV20-1 | CSAGGLISTDTQYF
TRBD1 | TRBV19 | CASSMTGVQPQHF
TRBD1 | TRBV30 | CAWSEGAGNQPQHF